The 31 T cell receptor beta chains presented below share a single source sample, sequenced in a study of spatial heterogeneity in lung cancer. This sample's time point: blood at routine non-recurrence follow-up after resection. TCRdb re-derived calls from the 5' RACE reads in MiXCR, one entry per CDR3 protein. Counted here are 100,000 to 120,000 distinct CDR3 sequences, 10% to 14% occurring once; the ten biggest clones make up 20% to 25%. The sequencing here drew on PBMCs, taken at follow-up. The receptors derive from a female donor with early-stage non-small cell lung cancer.

This clonotype was seen a handful of times. This chain uses TRBV5-1 with TRBJ2-1; 12 nucleotides match TRBD2. There are 17 residues in the CDR3. Germline values: CDR1 SGHRS, CDR2 YFSETQ. Germline trimming cut 4 bases from V and 6 bases from J; bases unmatched to any gene: 11. The CDR3 reads CASSPYKLAGGGNEQFF. The CDR3 DNA reads TGCGCCAGCAGCCCCTATAAACTAGCGGGAGGCGGCAATGAGCAGTTCTTC.

This clonotype was observed a handful of times. The chain employs TRBV20-1 and TRBJ2-3; TRBD2 agrees at 13 bases. CDR3 size: 14 residues. V lost 6 bases, J lost 3 bases, and 3 bases stayed unmatched. The germline V gene encodes CDR1 DFQATT and CDR2 SNEGSKA (reference sequence). In nucleotides, the CDR3 is TGCAGTGCCCCGGGACTAGCGGGGACAGATACGCAGTATTTT. Translation gives CSAPGLAGTDTQYF.

The CDR3 reads CASSSLSTSGRIINEQFF. DNA for the CDR3: TGTGCCAGCAGCTCCCTCTCGACTAGCGGCAGGATCATCAATGAGCAGTTCTTC. This chain connects TRBV11-2 to TRBJ2-1, with 9 bases fitting TRBD2. V shed 4 bases, J shed 6 bases, and the junction held 16 bases outside the gene matches. Germline V gives CDR1 SGHAT, CDR2 FQNNGV. The CDR3 is 18 residues long.

This clonotype was observed a few times. The J gene is TRBJ2-2, the V gene TRBV28, with 9 positions matching TRBD2. The CDR3 has 16 residues. Per germline, CDR1 MDHEN and CDR2 SYDVKM. Trimming removed 8 bases from V and 0 bases from J; junction bases left unmatched: 7. CDR3 nucleotide sequence: TGTGCCAGCTTGACTAGCGGCAACGCGAACACCGGGGAGCTGTTTTTT. It is translated as CASLTSGNANTGELFF. The full variable domain, in which reference TRBV28 and TRBJ2-2 provide the parts outside the CDR3, is DVKVTQSSRYLVKRTGEKVFLECVQDMDHENMFWYRQDPGLGLRLIYFSYDVKMKEKGDIPEGYSVSREKKERFSLILESASTNQTSMYLCASLTSGNANTGELFFGEGSRLTVL.

The chain uses TRBV3-1 and TRBJ2-1; D is unresolved. Per germline, CDR1 LGHDT and CDR2 YNNKEL (reference sequence). V lost 4 bases to trimming and J lost 7 bases, with 11 bases between them. The CDR3 is 13 amino acids. The CDR3 coding sequence is TGTGCCAGCAGCCGCCGTCCACCGAATGAGCAGTTCTTC. Translated, it gives CASSRRPPNEQFF.

In its sample, this clonotype was seen a few times. The chain recombines TRBV6-6 with TRBJ1-5; D may be TRBD1 (5 bases). The V end lost 1 base, the J end lost 7 bases, and 11 bases lay between the germline ends. The germline V gene has CDR1 MNHNY and CDR2 SVGAGI (reference sequence). The CDR3 runs 14 residues. CDR3 region: CASSYYGGEQPQHF. CDR3 nucleotide sequence: TGTGCCAGCAGTTACTATGGGGGTGAGCAGCCCCAGCATTTT.

This clonotype showed up just a few times. The rearrangement uses TRBV6-2 or TRBV6-3 and TRBJ1-1; 9 nucleotides match TRBD1. The CDR3 consists of 15 residues. Per germline, CDR1 MNHEY and CDR2 SVGEGT. Trimming removed 5 bases from V and 7 bases from J; junction bases left unmatched: 11. CDR3 region: CASSKPGTGQSEAFF. In nucleotides, the CDR3 is TGTGCCAGCAGTAAACCCGGGACAGGGCAGAGTGAAGCTTTCTTT.

This clonotype was counted at least ten times. The chain joins TRBV27 to TRBJ1-4, with D possibly being TRBD1 (5 bases). Germline V gene data show CDR1 as MNHEY and CDR2 as SMNVEV (reference sequence). V was cut by 6 bases and J by 0 bases, with 8 bases left in between. The CDR3 loop spans 14 amino acids. CDR3 in DNA: TGTGCCAGCAGATTGACAGCAACTAATGAAAAACTGTTTTTT. It codes for CASRLTATNEKLFF.

This clonotype has at least ten counts. This sequence joins TRBV7-6 and TRBJ2-1, with D possibly TRBD2 on 6 matching bases. CDR1 is SGHVS, CDR2 FNYEAQ, per germline. The CDR3 is made up of 22 amino acids. V lost 0 bases, J lost 0 bases, and 27 bases lay in between. The DNA of the CDR3 is TGTGCCAGCAGCTTAGCTTCGGGCGGCGGGATCTGGTTCCGGAGCTCCTACAATGAGCAGTTCTTC. It specifies CASSLASGGGIWFRSSYNEQFF.

This clonotype was picked up many times. The chain carries TRBV5-1 and TRBJ2-5, with D perhaps assigned TRBD1 or TRBD2 (5 bases each). Trimming took 5 bases from V and 4 from J, leaving 12 bases between them. Germline loops: CDR1 SGHRS, CDR2 YFSETQ. This CDR3 has 13 residues. The CDR3 protein is CASRATGGETQYF. The CDR3 DNA reads as TGCGCCAGCAGAGCTACAGGAGGAGAGACCCAGTACTTC.

This clonotype was picked up a small number of times. V usage is TRBV20-1 and J usage is TRBJ1-5; 8 bases map to TRBD1. The length of the CDR3 is 16 residues. Losses at the gene ends were 1 base for V and 5 bases for J; bases not matched to a gene: 10. The germline V gene encodes CDR1 DFQATT and CDR2 SNEGSKA (reference sequence). The CDR3 here is CSARVEQGALDQPQHF. DNA for the CDR3: TGCAGTGCTAGAGTAGAGCAGGGGGCCCTAGATCAGCCCCAGCATTTT.

This clonotype was seen a handful of times. The J gene is TRBJ2-1, the V gene TRBV7-3; D is perhaps TRBD2 (5 bases). Germline CDR1 SGHTA, CDR2 FQGTGA. This CDR3 region has 12 residues. Deletions cut 3 bases from V and 10 bases from J, with 10 bases between. The CDR3 coding sequence is TGTGCCAGCAGCTTTACCGGGGAAGAGCAGTTCTTC. It yields the protein CASSFTGEEQFF.

This clonotype was detected many times. The V and J genes are TRBV3-1 and TRBJ1-1, with D possibly matching TRBD1 (5 bases). CDR1 LGHDT and CDR2 YNNKEL come from the germline V gene (reference sequence). The CDR3 contains 12 residues. Trimming took off 4 bases at V and 5 bases at J, with 8 bases between the two ends. In DNA form, the CDR3 reads TGTGCCAGCAGCCCGGGGGAGACTGAAGCTTTCTTT. Protein: CASSPGETEAFF.

The chain couples TRBV3-1 to TRBJ2-2; 10 bases match TRBD2. Unmatched junction bases numbered 9, after V lost 4 bases and J lost 1 base. In germline, CDR1 is LGHDT, CDR2 YNNKEL (reference sequence). The CDR3 is 18 residues long. CDR3 coding DNA: TGTGCCAGCAGCCCCAGCCTAGCGGGAGCCATGAACACCGGGGAGCTGTTTTTT. Translation: CASSPSLAGAMNTGELFF.

This clonotype was picked up a small number of times. The rearrangement joins TRBV12-3 or TRBV12-4 to TRBJ2-5; D may be TRBD2 (5 bases). V was shortened by 3 bases and J by 9 bases, with 11 bases between the two germline ends. CDR3 length: 12 residues. As DNA, the CDR3 is TGTGCCAGCAGTTTCTCCTACGGGGCCCAGTACTTC. This sequence encodes CASSFSYGAQYF.

A few counts support this clonotype. The genes are TRBV19 and TRBJ2-5; the match to TRBD2 covers 8 bases. The CDR3 length is 14 residues. Looked up from germline, CDR1 is LNHDA and CDR2 is SQIVND (reference sequence). V lost 5 bases to trimming and J lost 9 bases; unmatched junction nucleotides: 11. This chain's CDR3 is CASSESGGRVAQYF. Here the CDR3 DNA reads TGTGCCAGTAGTGAGTCGGGGGGGCGAGTTGCCCAGTACTTC.

This clonotype has more than one count but fewer than ten. V is TRBV24-1 and J is TRBJ1-2, with unresolved D. V was pared by 9 bases and J by 3 bases, with 10 bases between. The length of the CDR3 is 12 residues. Germline V gene lookup returns CDR1 KGHDR and CDR2 SFDVKD. The CDR3 protein is CATPVLDYGYTF. CDR3 coding DNA: TGTGCCACCCCGGTTCTGGACTATGGCTACACCTTC.

In its sample, this clonotype was seen a few times. V and J are TRBV5-1 and TRBJ2-7, with 7 nucleotides matching TRBD2. Germline V CDR1 and CDR2: SGHRS, YFSETQ. Losses at the gene ends were 0 bases for V and 0 bases for J; bases not matched to a gene: 6. The CDR3 runs 16 residues. The CDR3: CASSLGSGGSSYEQYF. The CDR3 bases are TGCGCCAGCAGCTTGGGCTCCGGCGGGAGCTCCTACGAGCAGTACTTC.

This clonotype was found many times. J is TRBJ2-5 and V is TRBV10-1; D gene uncertain. The CDR3 covers 15 residues. Germline CDR1 reads WNHNN; CDR2 reads SYGVQD (reference sequence). Trimming shortened V by 0 bases and J by 4 bases, and 12 bases separated the two germline ends. This CDR3 is CASSESMGTPETQYF. The CDR3 bases are TGCGCCAGCAGTGAGTCGATGGGAACTCCAGAGACCCAGTACTTC.

The chain is built from TRBV5-1 and TRBJ1-2; D gene ambiguous. CDR1 SGHRS and CDR2 YFSETQ come from the germline V gene. Trimming removed 0 bases at V and 8 bases at J, with 8 bases between. This CDR3 spans 12 amino acids. The CDR3 nucleotides read TGCGCCAGCAGCTTGGGGCAGCGGGGCTACACCTTC. It specifies CASSLGQRGYTF. Full variable domain (missing parts from reference TRBV5-1 and TRBJ1-2): KAGVTQTPRYLIKTRGQQVTLSCSPISGHRSVSWYQQTPGQGLQFLFEYFSETQRNKGNFPGRFSGRQFSNSRSEMNVSTLELGDSALYLCASSLGQRGYTFGSGTRLTVV.

This clonotype was seen more than once but under ten times. V usage is TRBV27 and J usage is TRBJ2-7; 9 bases are a match to TRBD2. The CDR3 runs to 14 residues. Looked up from germline, CDR1 is MNHEY and CDR2 is SMNVEV (reference sequence). Trimming cost V 6 bases and J 0 bases; bases outside gene matches: 3. The DNA of the CDR3 is TGTGCCAGCAGAGAGCGGGAGGTCTCCTACGAGCAGTACTTC. Protein: CASREREVSYEQYF.

This chain joins TRBV5-1 and TRBJ1-1; TRBD1 matches 7 bases. V shed 5 bases and J 1 base; nucleotides not matched to a gene: 5. This CDR3 has 14 amino acids. Germline V gene sequence: CDR1 SGHRS, CDR2 YFSETQ. This chain's CDR3 is CASRRQGSNTEAFF. The CDR3 DNA reads TGCGCCAGCAGAAGACAGGGATCGAACACTGAAGCTTTCTTT.

The rearrangement uses TRBV6-2 or TRBV6-3 and TRBJ2-7; 7 bases match TRBD2. CDR3 length: 13 amino acids. After removal of 7 bases from V and 3 bases from J, the junction contained 6 bases not matched to a gene. Per the germline V gene, CDR1 is MNHEY and CDR2 is SVGEGT. CDR3 sequence reads: CASKASGNYEQYV. CDR3 DNA: TGTGCCAGCAAGGCTAGCGGAAACTACGAGCAGTACGTC.

J is TRBJ2-5 and V is TRBV18; tentative D call: TRBD2 (6 bases). Germline V CDR1 and CDR2: KGHSH, LQKENI. There are 13 residues in the CDR3. V lost 6 bases to trimming and J lost 1 base, with 9 bases between them. CDR3 DNA sequence: TGTGCCAGCTCTCTAGCGCTCCAAGAGACCCAGTACTTC. It encodes CASSLALQETQYF.

This clonotype occurred a few times. This chain joins TRBV20-1 and TRBJ2-7; D is possibly TRBD2 (5 bases). V lost 5 bases and J lost 7, with 12 bases in between. This CDR3 spans 11 amino acids. Germline V gives CDR1 DFQATT, CDR2 SNEGSKA (reference sequence). CDR3 amino acids: CSAPREWEQYF. CDR3 DNA: TGCAGTGCTCCCCGGGAATGGGAGCAGTACTTC.

The V and J genes are TRBV21-1 and TRBJ2-1; the table's D call, TRBD1, has no DNA check behind it. TRBV21-1 is labeled a pseudogene. The CDR3 covers 15 residues. The CDR3 DNA reads TGTGCCAGCAGCCGGGACAGATACTCCTACAATGAGCAGTTCTTC. Its translation is CASSRDRYSYNEQFF.

This clonotype has just one count. V and J are TRBV5-1 and TRBJ2-3, with a possible D match to TRBD1 (6 bases). Germline loops: CDR1 SGHRS, CDR2 YFSETQ. Trimming removed 2 bases at V and 6 bases at J, with 10 bases between. CDR3 length equals 13 residues. The CDR3 region has the DNA TGCGCCAGCAGCTTACAGGGATTGGATACGCAGTATTTT. Translating it yields CASSLQGLDTQYF.

This chain uses TRBV9 with TRBJ2-2, with 9 bases matching TRBD2. Germline CDR1 is SGDLS and CDR2 is YYNGEE. The CDR3 extends over 14 amino acids. V lost 2 bases, J lost 8 bases, and 4 bases stayed unmatched. The CDR3 DNA reads as TGTGCCAGCAGCGTTAGCGGGAGTTCAGGGGAGCTGTTTTTT. Protein sequence: CASSVSGSSGELFF.

Only a few counts were recorded for this clonotype. The chain carries TRBV5-6 and TRBJ2-1; 12 bases are shared with TRBD2. The CDR3 sequence is 16 residues long. The J segment lost 13 bases and the V segment lost 1 base, leaving 12 bases of the junction unmatched. In germline, CDR1 is SGHDT, CDR2 YYEEEE. CDR3 in amino acids: CASSLMPSGRASFQFF. The CDR3 DNA sequence: TGTGCCAGCAGCTTGATGCCTAGCGGGAGGGCCTCGTTTCAGTTCTTC.

This clonotype showed up just a few times. The rearrangement links TRBV18 to TRBJ1-4; D gene uncertain. CDR3 size: 14 residues. V lost 1 base and J 0 bases, leaving 3 bases between the germline ends. Germline assignment: CDR1 KGHSH and CDR2 LQKENI. CDR3 bases: TGTGCCAGCTCACCACTCGCAACTAATGAAAAACTGTTTTTT. This codes for CASSPLATNEKLFF. Full variable domain (rest looked up from reference TRBV18 and TRBJ1-4): NAGVMQNPRHLVRRRGQEARLRCSPMKGHSHVYWYRQLPEEGLKFMVYLQKENIIDESGMPKERFSAEFPKEGPSILRIQQVVRGDSAAYFCASSPLATNEKLFFGSGTQLSVL.

This clonotype was detected only a few times. The V gene is TRBV4-1, the J gene TRBJ2-5; 9 bases align to TRBD1. Per germline, CDR1 MGHRA and CDR2 YSYEKL. The CDR3 totals 17 residues. V shed 1 base and J 0 bases; nucleotides not matched to a gene: 6. The CDR3 reads CASSQVTRDRDQETQYF. The CDR3 nucleotides are TGCGCCAGCAGCCAAGTCACCCGGGACAGGGACCAAGAGACCCAGTACTTC.